This TCR beta chain was obtained from a study of regulatory T cells in long-lasting Graves disease. Findings of the study overall: Favored usage of TRBV28, TRBJ1-2 and TRBJ2-5 was recorded in persistent disease.

The CDR3 has 16 residues. The germline V gene has CDR1 SEHNR and CDR2 FQNEAQ (reference sequence). Between the trimmed V and J ends, which lost 3 bases and 6 bases, there was a span of 21 bases. Only a few counts were recorded for this clonotype. The antigen remains unidentified. Researchers made TCR beta libraries by using iRepertoire HTBI primers and running Arm-PCR on CDR3 regions. TCRdb independently ran MiXCR on the multiplex PCR reads; one entry per CDR3 protein. The sample records some 300,000 distinct CDR3 sequences, roughly a fifth being singletons. Stated time point: persistent/refractory GD, antithyroid drugs over 5 years with positive TRAb. PBMCs provided the RNA from which the TCR library was made.

This sequence was found in a female donor with Graves disease. The sample in question was peripheral blood mononuclear cells (PBMCs), obtained when the disease was refractory, from a patient treated with antithyroid drugs. The chain combines TRBV7-9 with TRBJ2-7; TRBD1 might be the D (5 bases). CDR3 coding DNA: TGTGCCAGCAGCTTTATCTCCGCTGTCGGACATGGCGAGCAGTACTTC. It yields the protein CASSFISAVGHGEQYF.